This T cell receptor beta chain was recovered during a study of T cells in Graves' hyperthyroidism and ophthalmopathy. The CDR3 has 13 amino acids. Per the germline V gene, CDR1 is LNHDA and CDR2 is SQIVND (reference sequence). Trimming took 4 bases from V and 3 from J, leaving 9 bases between them. There are many counts of this clonotype. RNA transcripts served as the template for amplifying TCR beta CDR3 regions. RT-PCR in the first round (using the HTBI primer set) targeted the TCR CDR3. Each CDR3 protein gets one entry after TCRdb re-called the multiplex PCR reads with MiXCR. The table records 250,000 to 400,000 distinct CDR3 sequences, 12% to 15% of them present only once.

The chain is built from TRBV19 and TRBJ1-1; D gene unclear. This TCR came from a woman between 35 and 50 years old with Graves' ophthalmopathy. Sequenced material: blood. The CDR3 DNA reads as TGTGCCAGTAGTAATCTACCCTACACTGAAGCTTTCTTT. Its protein product is CASSNLPYTEAFF.